A single sample is the source of the 20 T cell receptor gamma chains below, sequenced in a study of gamma delta lymphoproliferative disorders and STAT genes. Genomic DNA from isolated PBMCs served as the sequencing template. TCRdb re-analyzed the multiplex PCR reads via CATT. The sample lists more than 2,000 gamma-chain clones; about an eighth were seen once. The sequenced sample consisted of blood. Source of these receptors: a human donor in good health.

In its sample, this clone is medium-sized (0.01 to 0.1%). V gene TRGV4 combines with J gene TRGJ1 or TRGJ2. TCRdb leaves out the J gene; it was filled in here by matching the DNA to germline. The junction had 6 bases not matched to a gene; V was cut back by 3 bases and J by 4 bases. The CDR3 has 13 amino acids. CDR1 is EGSTGY and CDR2 is YDSYTSSV in the germline V gene. The CDR3 here is CATWDSGYYKKLF. In DNA, the CDR3 is TGTGCCACCTGGGATTCGGGCTATTATAAGAAACTCTTT.

By frequency in the sample, this clone is medium-sized. This chain joins TRGV10 and TRGJ1 or TRGJ2. The J gene, not given by TCRdb, was assigned here from a germline match of the nucleotide sequence. Being an ORF, TRGV10 has a function that is uncertain. V dropped 8 bases and J dropped 5; count of bases not matched to a gene: 13. The CDR3 contains 14 residues. The CDR3 nucleotides read TGTGCTGCGTGGGATTCCCCGGGTGATTATAAGAAACTCTTT. It translates to CAAWDSPGDYKKLF.

By proportion, this clone is large. The chain recombines TRGV11 with TRGJP2. The J gene was missing in TCRdb and was found by matching the end of the DNA to germline. TRGV11 is treated as an ORF (open reading frame) with a function not yet certain. The CDR3 length is 16 residues. With 0 bases clipped from V and 1 base from J, the junction kept 2 bases outside the gene matches. The CDR3 DNA is TGTGCCTGCTGGATTAGGCACCTTAGTAGTGATTGGATCAAGACGTTT. It yields the protein CACWIRHLSSDWIKTF.

Judged by abundance, this clone is medium-sized. The rearrangement uses TRGV10 and TRGJ1 or TRGJ2. Assignment of the J gene here rests on matching the DNA to germline, because TCRdb gives none. TRGV10 is treated as an ORF (open reading frame) with a function not yet certain. The CDR3 length is 13 residues. The V segment lost 8 bases and the J segment 6 bases; nucleotides outside the gene matches: 11. CDR3 sequence: CAAWDYNPYKKLF. The CDR3 DNA reads TGTGCTGCGTGGGATTATAATCCTTATAAGAAACTCTTT.

For this clone: This DNA's translation differs at residue 7 from TCRdb's protein, which comes from a much larger clone; a read error is likely, and the protein shown is translated from the DNA. This chain connects TRGV10 to TRGJP1. The J gene comes from matching the DNA to germline here; TCRdb lacks it. TRGV10 is designated an ORF whose function remains uncertain. V dropped 8 bases and J dropped 1; count of bases not matched to a gene: 8. The CDR3 consists of 15 residues. CDR3 amino acids: CAAWDPPTTGWFKIF. The CDR3 DNA reads TGTGCTGCGTGGGATCCCCCTACCACTGGTTGGTTCAAGATATTT.

By share, this clone counts as medium-sized. The V call is TRGV4, the J call TRGJP1. TCRdb lists no J gene, so it was determined here by aligning the DNA to germline. The V gene's germline CDR1 is EGSTGY and CDR2 YDSYTSSV. This CDR3 contains 16 residues. The ends lost 3 bases at V and 0 bases at J; junction bases unmatched: 7. DNA for the CDR3: TGTGCCACCTGGGATCCCCTTCATACCACTGGTTGGTTCAAGATATTT. As protein: CATWDPLHTTGWFKIF.

This clone is deemed medium-sized (0.01 to 0.1%). The DNA is omitted, as the CDR3 cannot be located on it reliably, and the CDR3 follows TCRdb's listing. The V gene reported is TRGV11; the J gene is uncalled. TRGV11 is annotated as an ORF whose role is uncertain. The CDR3 is 15 residues long, counting both termini. CDR3 loop: CTTVPAGLVKDGKLF.

By sample fraction, this clone is medium-sized. Because the CDR3's place on the DNA is in doubt, the DNA is left out and the CDR3 is given as listed by TCRdb. The V gene reported is TRGV11; the J gene is uncalled. TRGV11 falls under the ORF class, with uncertain function. From its first to its last residue, the CDR3 has 18 amino acids. CDR3 loop: CTTVPAGLGTRPYYKKLF.

In this sample, this clone is medium-sized. The V call is TRGV2, the J call TRGJ1 or TRGJ2. Since TCRdb gives no J gene, matching the DNA to germline was used here to assign it. The germline V gene encodes CDR1 EGSNGY and CDR2 YDSYNSKV. The J segment lost 5 bases and the V segment lost 4 bases, leaving 8 bases of the junction unmatched. The length of the CDR3 is 13 residues. The CDR3 DNA reads as TGTGCCACCTGGGAATGTGAGAATTATAAGAAACTCTTT. Translated: CATWECENYKKLF.

By frequency in the sample, this clone is medium-sized. The chain couples TRGV4 to TRGJ1 or TRGJ2. TCRdb lists no J gene, so it was determined here by aligning the DNA to germline. J gave up 6 bases and V 5 bases, and 10 bases lay outside the gene matches. There are 13 residues in the CDR3. The germline gives CDR1 EGSTGY, CDR2 YDSYTSSV. CDR3 nucleotide sequence: TGTGCCACCTGGGGTCATTATGGTTATAAGAAACTCTTT. It translates to CATWGHYGYKKLF.

This clone is deemed medium-sized. The genes are TRGV10 and TRGJ1 or TRGJ2. The J gene, left out of TCRdb, was set here by checking the DNA against germline. TRGV10 counts as an open reading frame of uncertain function. The V and J ends lost 8 bases and 0 bases, in that order; junction bases with no gene match: 11. The CDR3 is made up of 15 amino acids. CDR3 sequence reads: CAAWEPPTNYYKKLF. The CDR3, as DNA: TGTGCTGCGTGGGAACCACCCACGAATTATTATAAGAAACTCTTT.

By sample fraction, this clone is medium-sized. The chain joins TRGV2 to TRGJ1 or TRGJ2. Here the J gene came from matching the DNA to germline, since TCRdb omits it. The germline V gene encodes CDR1 EGSNGY and CDR2 YDSYNSKV. The junction had 9 bases not matched to a gene; V was cut back by 0 bases and J by 4 bases. This CDR3 is 15 amino acids long. CDR3 in DNA: TGTGCCACCTGGGACGGGCCGAGTTGCTATTATAAGAAACTCTTT. Its protein product is CATWDGPSCYYKKLF.

By share, this clone ranks as medium-sized. The chain combines TRGV4 with TRGJ1 or TRGJ2. Matching the DNA to germline supplied the J gene, which TCRdb does not give. CDR1 and CDR2 (germline): EGSTGY, YDSYTSSV. Trimming at V came to 3 bases and at J to 6 bases, leaving 8 bases not matched to a gene. The CDR3 has 13 residues. The CDR3 region is CATWDSGGYKKLF. CDR3 bases: TGTGCCACCTGGGATTCGGGAGGTTATAAGAAACTCTTT.

This clone is labeled medium-sized (0.01 to 0.1%). The chain couples TRGV5 to TRGJ1 or TRGJ2. The J gene was not available in TCRdb and was assigned here by matching the DNA to germline segments. Germline loops: CDR1 VINAFY, CDR2 YDVSNSKD. Trimming removed 3 bases from V and 6 bases from J; junction bases left unmatched: 2. This CDR3 has 11 residues. The CDR3 here is CATWDGYKKLF. The CDR3 nucleotides are TGTGCCACCTGGGACGGTTATAAGAAACTCTTT.

The chain carries TRGV4 and TRGJ1 or TRGJ2. Because TCRdb records no J gene, it was assigned here through a match of the DNA to germline. Trimming removed 12 bases from V and 3 bases from J; junction bases left unmatched: 5. Germline CDR1 and CDR2: EGSTGY and YDSYTSSV. This CDR3 region has 10 residues. The CDR3 DNA sequence: TGTGCCCGGTCTTATTATAAGAAACTCTTT. This translates into CARSYYKKLF.

Relative to its sample, this clone is medium-sized. No DNA is shown, since the ends of the CDR3 on it are uncertain; the CDR3 is the one TCRdb lists. With the J gene uncalled, the V gene is TRGV11. TRGV11 counts as an open reading frame of uncertain function. Termini included, the CDR3 measures 15 amino acids. The CDR3 protein is CTTVPAGLGPFEKLF.

This clone is labeled medium-sized. The chain is built from TRGV3 and TRGJ1 or TRGJ2. The J gene comes from matching the DNA to germline here; TCRdb lacks it. V gave up 3 bases and J gave up 3 bases; unmatched junction bases: 8. Germline V lookup: CDR1 VTNTFY, CDR2 YDVSTARD (reference sequence). This CDR3 has 14 amino acids. CDR3 sequence (DNA): TGTGCCACCTGGGACGGATCATTTTATTATAAGAAACTCTTT. This gives the protein CATWDGSFYYKKLF.

By frequency in the sample, this clone is medium-sized. The chain employs TRGV3 and TRGJ1 or TRGJ2. The J gene, left out of TCRdb, was set here by checking the DNA against germline. Germline lookup yields CDR1 VTNTFY and CDR2 YDVSTARD (reference sequence). V shed 2 bases, J shed 3 bases, and the junction held 4 bases outside the gene matches. This CDR3 is built from 13 residues. CDR3 protein: CATWDNRYYKKLF. CDR3 sequence (DNA): TGTGCCACCTGGGACAACCGTTATTATAAGAAACTCTTT.

This clone is medium-sized by share. Other DNA variants within this sample encode the same CDR3. The rearrangement links TRGV2 to TRGJ1 or TRGJ2. The J gene is absent in TCRdb and was assigned here via DNA matching to germline. The CDR3 has 12 amino acids. CDR1 and CDR2 (germline): EGSNGY, YDSYNSKV. With 0 bases clipped from V and 8 bases from J, the junction kept 4 bases outside the gene matches. The CDR3, as DNA: TGTGCCACCTGGGACGGGCCAGATAAGAAACTCTTT. It translates to CATWDGPDKKLF.

Only a few counts were recorded for this clone. This may be a read error: a much more frequent sequence differs by one nucleotide. Other nucleotide sequences from this sample produce the same CDR3. The gene calls are TRGV4 and TRGJ1 or TRGJ2. The J gene, missing from TCRdb, was assigned here through DNA to germline matching. The ends lost 3 bases at V and 7 bases at J; junction bases unmatched: 12. The CDR3 totals 14 residues. Germline V gene lookup returns CDR1 EGSTGY and CDR2 YDSYTSSV. The CDR3 DNA reads as TGTGCCACCTGGGATCGGCGCCACTACTATAAGAAACTCTTT. Translation: CATWDRRHYYKKLF.